The present T cell receptor beta chain was sequenced within a study of blood T cell repertoires in COVID-19. Study in general: PBMCs, B-cell-depleted T cells, or T cells were the source of the cDNA or gDNA that made up the material.

CDR1 MNHNS and CDR2 SASEGT come from the germline V gene. With 1 base removed from V and 3 bases from J, the gap between germline ends came to 13 bases. This CDR3 is 15 amino acids long. This clone was seen only a few times. In the study's own analysis: Nucleated cell number was recorded as an estimate derived from reference gene primer amplification. Profiling relied on immunoSEQ multiplex PCR, and the TCRdb table lists in-frame clones only, not all of them. V and J calls and clone size follow that table, whereas D and trimming were derived from the DNA. Of about 400,000 clones listed, roughly 90% are singletons. Participants were aged about 18 to 100 years from 20 to 30 US areas.

This rearrangement joins TRBV6-1 to TRBJ2-7; maybe TRBD2 (5 bases). The TCR sequence derives from a woman aged 25 to 45 with acute COVID-19. The sequenced material came from PBMCs or T cells enriched from blood (not recorded which). The CDR3 sequence: CASSEEGRGVYEQYF. The DNA for the CDR3 is TGTGCCAGCAGTGAAGAAGGTCGGGGAGTCTACGAGCAGTACTTC.